These 25 T cell receptor beta chains came from one sample sequenced in a study of response to subunit inactivated influenza vaccine. Each CDR3 protein is one row after TCRdb ran MiXCR on the RT-PCR reads. The table records about 540,000 distinct CDR3 sequences, approximately 20% of them present only once. The data were also submitted as part of a second study, on T cells expressing NK-cell markers. Per that paper: Researchers built TCR beta cDNA using 5'RACE template switching with UMIs.

The material was CD4+ T cells sorted from PBMCs, obtained approximately 12 days after vaccination. The receptors originated from a man aged 50 to 59 who received an inactivated influenza vaccine.

The chain combines TRBV20-1 with TRBJ2-3; possibly TRBD2 for D (5 bases). Per germline, CDR1 DFQATT and CDR2 SNEGSKA (reference sequence). V gave up 1 base and J gave up 3 bases, with 11 bases separating them. CDR3 length: 14 residues. CDR3 loop: CSARGSGNTDTQYF. In DNA form, the CDR3 reads TGCAGTGCTAGAGGCAGCGGAAATACAGATACGCAGTATTTT.

J is TRBJ1-5 and V is TRBV29-1; tentative D call: TRBD1 (6 bases). CDR3 size: 13 residues. Trimming took off 5 bases at V and 5 bases at J, with 13 bases between the two ends. Germline V gene lookup returns CDR1 SQVTM and CDR2 ANQGSEA. CDR3 protein: CSVSQGEDQPQHF. CDR3 sequence (DNA): TGCAGCGTTTCACAGGGCGAGGATCAGCCCCAGCATTTT.

This clonotype came up a few times. The J gene is TRBJ1-2, the V gene TRBV4-2; 9 bases line up with TRBD1. The germline gives CDR1 LGHNA, CDR2 YNFKEQ. J lost 4 bases, V lost 4 bases, and 4 bases had no gene match. This CDR3 is 14 amino acids long. CDR3 DNA sequence: TGTGCCAGCAGCCCGGGACAGGGAATCTATGGCTACACCTTC. Protein sequence: CASSPGQGIYGYTF.

This clonotype turned up a few times. CDR3 sequence reads: CSARATEGGYGELFF. The DNA of the CDR3 is TGCAGTGCTAGAGCGACCGAGGGGGGCTACGGGGAGCTGTTTTTT. The gene calls are TRBV20-1 and TRBJ2-2; the D call may be TRBD1 or TRBD2 (6 bases each). Between the trimmed V and J ends, which lost 1 base and 7 bases, there was a span of 16 bases. CDR1 is DFQATT, CDR2 SNEGSKA, per germline (reference sequence). The CDR3 runs 15 residues.

This chain links TRBV28 with TRBJ2-3; 7 bases are a match to TRBD1. The CDR3 runs 16 residues. J was trimmed by 1 base and V by 6 bases; bases with no gene match: 10. Germline loops: CDR1 MDHEN, CDR2 SYDVKM. The CDR3: CASRPPGQLGTDTQYF. The CDR3 DNA sequence: TGTGCCAGCAGGCCGCCGGGACAGTTGGGCACAGATACGCAGTATTTT.

This chain links TRBV20-1 with TRBJ2-5, with D tentatively TRBD2 (5 bases). Germline V CDR1 and CDR2: DFQATT, SNEGSKA (reference sequence). V shed 3 bases and J shed 5 bases, with 16 bases lying between them. CDR3 length equals 14 residues. The DNA of the CDR3 is TGCAGTGCTAGGGTTCCCCGGAGGAGGGAGACCCAGTACTTC. Encoded protein: CSARVPRRRETQYF.

This clonotype was found a few times. The V call is TRBV18, the J call TRBJ2-5; 12 positions match TRBD2. J lost 6 bases, V lost 5 bases, and 1 base had no gene match. This CDR3 region has 13 residues. CDR1 is KGHSH and CDR2 is LQKENI in the germline V gene. The CDR3 coding sequence is TGTGCCAGCTCAACTAGCGGGAGGAAGACCCAGTACTTC. Protein product: CASSTSGRKTQYF.

This clonotype was picked up a small number of times. The chain has TRBV7-2 and TRBJ2-3; 9 positions match TRBD2. The germline V gene encodes CDR1 SGHTA and CDR2 FQGNSA. V was clipped by 4 bases and J by 4 bases; unmatched bases: 12. The CDR3 length is 17 residues. CDR3 protein: CASSYMRWAGGPDTQYF. The CDR3 DNA follows: TGTGCCAGCAGCTATATGCGCTGGGCGGGAGGGCCAGATACGCAGTATTTT.

The chain carries TRBV10-3 and TRBJ2-1; TRBD2 agrees at 13 bases. With 6 bases clipped from V and 0 bases from J, the junction kept 8 bases outside the gene matches. The CDR3 loop spans 18 amino acids. Germline CDR1 is ENHRY and CDR2 is SYGVKD. DNA for the CDR3: TGTGCCATCAGCCTACTAGCGGGAGGGCGTACCTCCTACAATGAGCAGTTCTTC. This sequence encodes CAISLLAGGRTSYNEQFF.

This clonotype occurred a few times. This chain uses TRBV20-1 with TRBJ2-1; TRBD2 agrees at 8 bases. With V trimmed by 0 bases and J by 7 bases, 8 bases remained unmatched. The germline gives CDR1 DFQATT, CDR2 SNEGSKA (reference sequence). CDR3 size: 15 residues. The CDR3 DNA reads TGCAGTGCTAGAGATGGGAGCGGGAGTGGTAATGAGCAGTTCTTC. Translating it yields CSARDGSGSGNEQFF.

This chain uses TRBV29-1 with TRBJ2-1, with D possibly TRBD2 on 6 matching bases. The CDR3 consists of 17 residues. The V and J ends lost 8 bases and 5 bases respectively, with 28 bases between them. Germline V lookup: CDR1 SQVTM, CDR2 ANQGSEA. CDR3 DNA: TGCAGCCCTGGTGGGCAGGGACTCCCTCGCCGACACAATGAGCAGTTCTTC. It encodes CSPGGQGLPRRHNEQFF.

This clonotype was recorded a few times. This chain links TRBV24-1 with TRBJ2-1; the match to TRBD2 covers 13 bases. The trim removed 3 bases at V and 4 bases at J, leaving 2 bases unmatched. Germline V gives CDR1 KGHDR, CDR2 SFDVKD. CDR3 length: 16 residues. CDR3 nucleotides: TGTGCCACCAGTGATGAGGGACTAGCGGGGTACAATGAGCAGTTCTTC. This gives the protein CATSDEGLAGYNEQFF.

V usage is TRBV11-2 and J usage is TRBJ2-1; 9 bases are a match to TRBD2. The V and J ends lost 0 bases and 9 bases, in that order; junction bases with no gene match: 6. This CDR3 has 15 amino acids. Germline CDR1 is SGHAT and CDR2 is FQNNGV. The DNA of the CDR3 is TGTGCCAGCAGCTTAGAGCGCGGGGGGGCCATTGAGCAGTTCTTC. Translated, it gives CASSLERGGAIEQFF.

The rearrangement uses TRBV30 and TRBJ2-2, with TRBD1 matching 8 bases. V gave up 0 bases and J gave up 4 bases; unmatched junction bases: 1. CDR3 length: 14 residues. Germline values: CDR1 GTSNPN, CDR2 SVGIG (reference sequence). CDR3 loop: CAWSVGQGTGELFF. The DNA of the CDR3 is TGTGCCTGGAGTGTAGGACAGGGCACCGGGGAGCTGTTTTTT.

This clonotype has more than one count but fewer than ten. The rearrangement links TRBV4-1 to TRBJ1-1; 10 bases agree with TRBD1. V dropped 1 base and J dropped 4; count of bases not matched to a gene: 6. This CDR3 has 16 amino acids. The germline gives CDR1 MGHRA, CDR2 YSYEKL. CDR3 nucleotide sequence: TGCGCCAGCAGCCAAGCCGGGACAGGGGCCATCACTGAAGCTTTCTTT. Amino acids: CASSQAGTGAITEAFF.

The chain links TRBV5-4 to TRBJ2-2; no firm D call. This CDR3 is built from 13 residues. Germline values: CDR1 SGHNT, CDR2 YYREEE (reference sequence). V was trimmed by 4 bases and J by 8 bases, leaving 12 bases between them. CDR3 loop: CASSQEIPGELFF. CDR3 coding DNA: TGTGCCAGCAGCCAGGAGATTCCGGGGGAGCTGTTTTTT.

The chain couples TRBV6-1 to TRBJ2-1, with D unresolved. The V gene lost 5 bases and the J gene lost 5 bases, with 22 bases spanning the gap. The CDR3 runs to 17 residues. Germline V gene data show CDR1 as MNHNS and CDR2 as SASEGT. The CDR3 is CASSRLSPGTAHNEQFF. CDR3 sequence (DNA): TGTGCCAGCAGTCGGCTCAGCCCAGGAACGGCGCACAATGAGCAGTTCTTC.

This clonotype has more than one count but fewer than ten. The J gene is TRBJ2-1, the V gene TRBV25-1, with TRBD2 identical over 11 bases. This CDR3 is 16 amino acids long. Germline V lookup: CDR1 MGHDK, CDR2 SYGVNS. V shed 1 base, J shed 10 bases, and the junction held 9 bases outside the gene matches. Here the CDR3 DNA reads TGTGCCAGCAGTGAATGGGCTAGCGGGAGGTTAATGGAGCAGTTCTTC. It yields the protein CASSEWASGRLMEQFF.

Only a few counts were recorded for this clonotype. DNA of the CDR3: TGTGCCAGCAGCCGCGGCAGGGCAGGAGTTGGGACCGGGGAGCTGTTTTTT. Protein sequence: CASSRGRAGVGTGELFF. V is TRBV7-2 and J is TRBJ2-2; D might be TRBD1 (5 bases). Trimming pared 5 bases from V and 5 bases from J, leaving 21 bases between. This CDR3 has 17 amino acids. The germline CDR1 and CDR2 sequences are SGHTA and FQGNSA.

The chain combines TRBV28 with TRBJ1-1; D is unresolved. This CDR3 region has 13 residues. CDR1 is MDHEN, CDR2 SYDVKM, per germline. The germline V and J ends were trimmed by 8 bases and 4 bases, with 14 bases remaining between them. Here the CDR3 reads CASREHSATEAFF. In nucleotides, the CDR3 is TGTGCCAGCCGTGAGCACTCGGCCACTGAAGCTTTCTTT.

This chain joins TRBV12-3 or TRBV12-4 and TRBJ2-5, with 8 bases matching TRBD1. The CDR3 is 15 amino acids. The ends lost 7 bases at V and 5 bases at J; junction bases unmatched: 12. CDR3 nucleotides: TGTGCCAGCACCGAGGGTCAGGGGGCTGGGGAGACCCAGTACTTC. Encoded protein: CASTEGQGAGETQYF.

Only a few counts were recorded for this clonotype. The chain couples TRBV7-2 to TRBJ2-7; D may be TRBD2 (7 bases). This CDR3 is 15 amino acids long. The ends were cut back, 2 bases at V and 6 bases at J, with 17 bases in the middle. Looked up from germline, CDR1 is SGHTA and CDR2 is FQGNSA. The CDR3 DNA sequence: TGTGCCAGCAGCTTACGTGGGGGGGCTGTCGGCGAGCAGTACTTC. Encoded protein: CASSLRGGAVGEQYF. The variable domain in full, completed from reference TRBV7-2 and TRBJ2-7, reads GAGVSQSPSNKVTEKGKDVELRCDPISGHTALYWYRQSLGQGLEFLIYFQGNSAPDKSGLPSDRFSAERTGGSVSTLTIQRTQQEDSAVYLCASSLRGGAVGEQYFGPGTRLTVT.

The V gene is TRBV20-1, the J gene TRBJ2-1, with 7 bases fitting TRBD2. The ends lost 0 bases at V and 0 bases at J; junction bases unmatched: 5. The CDR3 spans 16 residues. Germline CDR1 and CDR2: DFQATT and SNEGSKA (reference sequence). CDR3 bases: TGCAGTGCTAGAGATCCGGGACTATACTCCTACAATGAGCAGTTCTTC. Translating it yields CSARDPGLYSYNEQFF.

Many counts were recorded for this clonotype. The chain combines TRBV3-1 with TRBJ2-1, with D unclear. The CDR3 runs to 11 residues. Between the trimmed V and J ends, which lost 6 bases and 6 bases, there was a span of 6 bases. CDR1 is LGHDT, CDR2 YNNKEL, per germline (reference sequence). CDR3 bases: TGTGCCAGCAGTATACTCAATGAGCAGTTCTTC. This translates into CASSILNEQFF.

This clonotype was observed a few times. This chain connects TRBV20-1 to TRBJ1-5, with TRBD1 as a possible D gene (6 bases). Trimming pared 6 bases from V and 3 bases from J, leaving 15 bases between. The CDR3 runs 14 residues. The germline V gene encodes CDR1 DFQATT and CDR2 SNEGSKA (reference sequence). CDR3 DNA: TGCAGTGCCCGCCTTGGACAGCTCAATCAGCCCCAGCATTTT. Protein product: CSARLGQLNQPQHF.